The entry that follows covers one T cell receptor beta chain sequence. Its cognate antigen is unknown. The sample comes from a study of T cell responses to AZD1222 COVID-19 vaccine. The data were produced by immunoSEQ multiplex PCR, yet TCRdb's version contains in-frame clones alone and is incomplete. The sample lists roughly 100,000 clones; 90% were seen once. Regarding the study as a whole: Researchers took repertoire samples only after the peak T cell response had come. Following two doses of AZD1222, Spike-specific TCR breadth and depth rose. Distributed over spike, vaccine-associated CD4 TCRs predominated at 160-218 and 743-854.

This TCR came from an adult in good health. Here the sequenced sample was peripheral blood, taken on day 0 of AZD1222 vaccination.

CDR3 in amino acids: CASRDVVAGPYEQYF. The CDR3 bases are TGTGCCAGCAGGGACGTGGTAGCGGGGCCCTACGAGCAGTACTTC. The chain carries TRBV2 and TRBJ2-7; 8 nucleotides match TRBD2. Germline assignment: CDR1 SNHLY and CDR2 FYNNEI. V gave up 6 bases and J gave up 2 bases; unmatched junction bases: 9. The CDR3 covers 15 residues.